This T cell receptor (beta chain) appears in the sequencing data of a study of T cells expressing NK-cell markers. Across the study: Eight donors were sequenced, of whom seven were HCMV-seropositive, while the remaining one was HCMV-seronegative.

The V gene's germline CDR1 is LGHNA and CDR2 YNFKEQ. This CDR3 is built from 16 residues. After re-calling the 5' RACE reads, TCRdb lists one entry per CDR3 protein, DNA absent. This table holds around 15,000 distinct CDR3 sequences. Details on this clonotype: Its antigen is still unknown.

Findings and caveats of the study: For several donors, the dominant NKG2C+ clonotypes made up about 1.0-8% of their CD8+ T cells.

The source is a man between 18 and 69 years old in good health. Specimen: blood T cells: a sorted CD56 or NKG2C T cell subset, CD4+ or CD8+ T cells, or bulk PBMC T cells (not recorded which). V usage is TRBV4-2 and J usage is TRBJ2-7; checking the TCRdb D call of TRBD2 is not possible without DNA. This CDR3 reads CASSQVWAGGPYEQYF.